This TCR beta chain comes out of a study of T cell responses to AZD1222 COVID-19 vaccine. General observations from the study: Spike-wide coverage was observed for vaccine-associated CD4 TCRs, with dominant responses at 160-218 and 743-854. Donors in the cohort were predominantly white British and more often female, and clonal diversity was possibly underestimated. The breadth and depth of Spike-specific TCRs increased once two AZD1222 doses had been given.

A word on this clone: Its specificity is not known.

CDR3 length equals 15 residues. Losses at the gene ends were 3 bases for V and 2 bases for J; bases not matched to a gene: 5. Looked up from germline, CDR1 is SEHNR and CDR2 is FQNEAQ (reference sequence). Data came from immunoSEQ multiplex PCR; TCRdb stores just in-frame clones and leaves some out. In the table there are 85,000 to 130,000 clones, about 89% of which are singletons. The sequenced sample was peripheral blood, obtained 28 days after the second dose of the MenACWY control vaccine. V is TRBV7-9 and J is TRBJ2-7; 9 bases line up with TRBD1. The source is an adult who received the MenACWY meningococcal vaccine as a control. CDR3 DNA sequence: TGTGCCAGCAGCTTCGGGACAGGGTCAACCTACGAGCAGTACTTC. It encodes CASSFGTGSTYEQYF.